This TCR beta chain comes out of a study of T cells in Graves' hyperthyroidism and ophthalmopathy. PBMCs were obtained from 9 to 10 ml fresh peripheral blood. V was clipped by 3 bases and J by 0 bases; unmatched bases: 2. Germline V lookup: CDR1 SGDLS, CDR2 YYNGEE. CDR3 length equals 14 residues. TCR beta CDR3 sequences were amplified from RNA transcripts. An initial round of RT-PCR targeting the TCR CDR3 relied on the HTBI primer set. TCRdb re-analysed the multiplex PCR reads in MiXCR, keeping a single row per CDR3 protein. The sample lists 300,000 to 450,000 distinct CDR3 sequences; roughly 14% were seen once.

Material for sequencing was blood. This clonotype originated in a woman between 25 and 40 years old with Graves' ophthalmopathy. The chain recombines TRBV9 with TRBJ2-7, with TRBD2 matching 8 bases. The CDR3 nucleotides are TGTGCCAGCAGCGGAGGGACTAGCTCCTACGAGCAGTACTTC. It codes for CASSGGTSSYEQYF.